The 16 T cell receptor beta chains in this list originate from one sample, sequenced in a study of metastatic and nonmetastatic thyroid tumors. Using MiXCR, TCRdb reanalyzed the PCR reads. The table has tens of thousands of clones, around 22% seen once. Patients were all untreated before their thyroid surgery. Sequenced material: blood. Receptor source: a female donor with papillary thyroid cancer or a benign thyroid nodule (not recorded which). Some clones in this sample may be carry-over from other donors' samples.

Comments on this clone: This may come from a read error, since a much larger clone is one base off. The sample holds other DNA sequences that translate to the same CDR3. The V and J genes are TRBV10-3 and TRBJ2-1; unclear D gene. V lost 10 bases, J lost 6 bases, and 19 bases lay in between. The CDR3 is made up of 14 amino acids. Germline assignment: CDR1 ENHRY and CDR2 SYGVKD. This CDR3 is CATWGAGAGNEQFF. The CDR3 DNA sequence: TGTGCCACTTGGGGTGCCGGAGCTGGCAATGAGCAGTTCTTC.

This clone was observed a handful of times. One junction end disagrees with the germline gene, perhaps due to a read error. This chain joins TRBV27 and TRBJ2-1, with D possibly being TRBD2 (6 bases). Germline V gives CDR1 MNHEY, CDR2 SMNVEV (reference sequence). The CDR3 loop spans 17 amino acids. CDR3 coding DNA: TGTGCCAGCAGTTTATTGGGTAGCGGCCTCTCCTACAATGAGCATTTCTTC. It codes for CASSLLGSGLSYNEHFF.

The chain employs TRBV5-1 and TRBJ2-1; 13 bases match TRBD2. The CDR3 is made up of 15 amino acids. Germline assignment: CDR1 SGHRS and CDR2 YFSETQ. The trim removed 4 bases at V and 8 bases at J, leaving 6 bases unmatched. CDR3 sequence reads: CASSVGLAGRDEQFF. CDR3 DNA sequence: TGCGCCAGCAGCGTGGGACTAGCGGGGAGGGATGAGCAGTTCTTC.

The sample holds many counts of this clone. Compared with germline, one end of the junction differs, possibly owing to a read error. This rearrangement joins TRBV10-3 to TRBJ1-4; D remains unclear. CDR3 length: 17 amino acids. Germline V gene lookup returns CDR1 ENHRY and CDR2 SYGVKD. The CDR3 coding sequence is TGTGCCATCGGTGAGTCGATTGCCAAGGCGATGGATGAAAAACTGTTTTTT. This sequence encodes CAIGESIAKAMDEKLFF.

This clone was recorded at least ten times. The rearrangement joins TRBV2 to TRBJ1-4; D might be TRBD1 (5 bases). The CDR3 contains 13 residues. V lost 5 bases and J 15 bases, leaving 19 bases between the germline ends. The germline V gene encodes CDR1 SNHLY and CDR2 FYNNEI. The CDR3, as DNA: TGTGCCAGCAGTACGGGACCCGGGGGAAAGTTGTTTTTT. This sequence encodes CASSTGPGGKLFF.

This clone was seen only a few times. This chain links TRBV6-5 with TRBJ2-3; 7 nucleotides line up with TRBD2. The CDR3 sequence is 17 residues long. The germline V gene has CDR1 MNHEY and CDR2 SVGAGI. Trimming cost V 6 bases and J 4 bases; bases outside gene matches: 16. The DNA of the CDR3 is TGTGCCAGCAGGTCGTTTGGGGGGGAGGGCCTCTCAGATACGCAGTATTTT. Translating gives CASRSFGGEGLSDTQYF.

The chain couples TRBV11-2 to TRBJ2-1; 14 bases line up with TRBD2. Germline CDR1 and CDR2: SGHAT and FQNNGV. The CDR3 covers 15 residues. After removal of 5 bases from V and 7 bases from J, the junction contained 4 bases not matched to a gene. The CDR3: CASSPGLAGANEQFF. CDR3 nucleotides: TGTGCCAGCAGCCCGGGACTAGCGGGAGCGAATGAGCAGTTCTTC.

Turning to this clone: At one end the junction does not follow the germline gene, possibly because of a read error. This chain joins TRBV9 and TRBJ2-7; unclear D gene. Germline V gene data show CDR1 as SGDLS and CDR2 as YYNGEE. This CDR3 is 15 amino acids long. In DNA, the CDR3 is TGTGCCAGCACCGCCCCCGGTAGGCTATCCTACGACCAGTACTTC. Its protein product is CASTAPGRLSYDQYF.

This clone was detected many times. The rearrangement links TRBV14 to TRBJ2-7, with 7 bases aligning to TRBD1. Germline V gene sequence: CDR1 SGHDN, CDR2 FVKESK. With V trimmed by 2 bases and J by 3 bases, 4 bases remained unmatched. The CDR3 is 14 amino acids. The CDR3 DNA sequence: TGTGCCAGCAGCCAAACAGGGGTCGGCTACGAGCAGTACTTC. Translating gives CASSQTGVGYEQYF.

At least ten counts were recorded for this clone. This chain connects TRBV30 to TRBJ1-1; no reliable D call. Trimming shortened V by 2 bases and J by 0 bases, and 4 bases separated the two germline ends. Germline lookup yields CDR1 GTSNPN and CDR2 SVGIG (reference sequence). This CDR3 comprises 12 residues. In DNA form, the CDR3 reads TGTGCCTGGAGTTCAGTGAACACTGAAGCTTTCTTT. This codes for CAWSSVNTEAFF.

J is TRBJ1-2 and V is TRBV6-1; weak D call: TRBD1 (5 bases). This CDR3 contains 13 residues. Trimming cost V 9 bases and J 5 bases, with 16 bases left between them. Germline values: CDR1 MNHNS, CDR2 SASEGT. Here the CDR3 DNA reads TGTGCCAGAGGGCTGGGACGGACTTATGGCTACACCTTC. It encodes CARGLGRTYGYTF.

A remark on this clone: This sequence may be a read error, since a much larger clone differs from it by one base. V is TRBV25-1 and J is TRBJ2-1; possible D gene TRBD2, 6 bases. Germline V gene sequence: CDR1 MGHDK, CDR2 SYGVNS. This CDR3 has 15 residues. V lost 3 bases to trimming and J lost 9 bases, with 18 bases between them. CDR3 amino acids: CASSDAGLEGREQFF. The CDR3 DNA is TGTGCCAGCAGTGACGCGGGGTTGGAGGGCCGTGAGCAGTTCTTC.

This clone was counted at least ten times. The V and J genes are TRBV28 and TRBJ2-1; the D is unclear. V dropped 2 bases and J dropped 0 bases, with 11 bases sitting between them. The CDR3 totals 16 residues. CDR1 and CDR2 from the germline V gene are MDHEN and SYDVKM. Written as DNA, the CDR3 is TGTGCCAGCAGTTTAGCAACCGACTCCTCCTACAATGAGCAGTTCTTC. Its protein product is CASSLATDSSYNEQFF.

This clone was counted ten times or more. The CDR3 nucleotides read TGTGCCAGCTCACTTTCCGGGACTAGCGTGAACAATGAGCAGTTCTTC. Translated: CASSLSGTSVNNEQFF. The rearrangement links TRBV18 to TRBJ2-1, with 10 bases aligning to TRBD2. Losses at the gene ends were 4 bases for V and 5 bases for J; bases not matched to a gene: 8. The V gene's germline CDR1 is KGHSH and CDR2 LQKENI. The CDR3 is 16 residues long.

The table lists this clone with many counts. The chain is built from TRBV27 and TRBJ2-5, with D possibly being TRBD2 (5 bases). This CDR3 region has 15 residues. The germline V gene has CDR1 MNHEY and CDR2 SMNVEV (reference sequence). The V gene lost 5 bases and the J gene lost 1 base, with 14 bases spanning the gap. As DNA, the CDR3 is TGTGCCAGCAGTCCCCATGCGGGCCTCCAAGAGACCCAGTACTTC. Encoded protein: CASSPHAGLQETQYF.

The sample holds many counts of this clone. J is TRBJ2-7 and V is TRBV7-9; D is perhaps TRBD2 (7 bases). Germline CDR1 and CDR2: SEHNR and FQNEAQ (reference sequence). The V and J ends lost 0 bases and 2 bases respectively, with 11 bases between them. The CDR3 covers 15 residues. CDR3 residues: CASSLAGGATYEQYF. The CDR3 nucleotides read TGTGCCAGCAGCTTAGCGGGGGGGGCGACCTACGAGCAGTACTTC.